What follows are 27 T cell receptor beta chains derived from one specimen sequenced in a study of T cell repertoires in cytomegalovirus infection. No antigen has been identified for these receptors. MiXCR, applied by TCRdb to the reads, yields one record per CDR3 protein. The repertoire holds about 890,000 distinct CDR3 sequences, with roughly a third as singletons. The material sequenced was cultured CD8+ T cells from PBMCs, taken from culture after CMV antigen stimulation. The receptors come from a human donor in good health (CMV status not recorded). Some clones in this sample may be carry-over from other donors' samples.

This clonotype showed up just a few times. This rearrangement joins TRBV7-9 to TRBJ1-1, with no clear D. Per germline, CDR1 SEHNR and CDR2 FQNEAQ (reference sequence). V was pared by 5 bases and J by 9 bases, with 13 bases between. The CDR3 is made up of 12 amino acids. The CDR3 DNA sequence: TGTGCCAGCAGCCACTCGGACGGGAAAGCTTTCTTT. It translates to CASSHSDGKAFF.

The CDR3 DNA reads as TGTGCCAGCAGCCCGAAGACAGGGTCCTTAGGAGATACGCAGTATTTT. Amino acid sequence: CASSPKTGSLGDTQYF. The chain joins TRBV9 to TRBJ2-3; 7 bases align to TRBD1. The CDR3 extends over 16 amino acids. Losses at the gene ends were 4 bases for V and 5 bases for J; bases not matched to a gene: 13. Germline assignment: CDR1 SGDLS and CDR2 YYNGEE.

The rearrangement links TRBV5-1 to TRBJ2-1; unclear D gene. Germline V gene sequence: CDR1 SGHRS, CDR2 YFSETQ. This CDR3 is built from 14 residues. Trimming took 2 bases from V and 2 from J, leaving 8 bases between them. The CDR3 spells CASSFDKPYNEQFF. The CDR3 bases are TGCGCCAGCAGCTTTGACAAGCCCTACAATGAGCAGTTCTTC.

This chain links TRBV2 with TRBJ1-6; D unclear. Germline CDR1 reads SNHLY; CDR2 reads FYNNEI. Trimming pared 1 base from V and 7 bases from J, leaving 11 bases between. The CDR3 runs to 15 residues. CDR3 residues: CASSEGADENSPLHF. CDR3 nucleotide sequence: TGTGCCAGCAGTGAAGGCGCGGACGAGAATTCACCCCTCCACTTT. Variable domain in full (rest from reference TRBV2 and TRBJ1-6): EPEVTQTPSHQVTQMGQEVILRCVPISNHLYFYWYRQILGQKVEFLVSFYNNEISEKSEIFDDQFSVERPDGSNFTLKIRSTKLEDSAMYFCASSEGADENSPLHFGNGTRLTVT.

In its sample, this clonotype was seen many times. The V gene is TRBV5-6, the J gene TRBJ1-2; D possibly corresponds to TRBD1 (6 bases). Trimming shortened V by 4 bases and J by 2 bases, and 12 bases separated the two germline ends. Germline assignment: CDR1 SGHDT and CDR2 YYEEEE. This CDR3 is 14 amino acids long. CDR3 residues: CASSPGGRNYGYTF. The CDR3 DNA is TGTGCCAGCAGCCCCGGGGGGCGAAACTATGGCTACACCTTC.

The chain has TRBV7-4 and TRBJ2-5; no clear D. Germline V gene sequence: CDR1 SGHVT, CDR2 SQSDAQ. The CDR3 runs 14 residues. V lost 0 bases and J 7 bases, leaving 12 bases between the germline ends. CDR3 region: CASSLAPSVGTQYF. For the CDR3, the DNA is TGTGCCAGCAGCTTAGCACCATCGGTGGGGACCCAGTACTTC.

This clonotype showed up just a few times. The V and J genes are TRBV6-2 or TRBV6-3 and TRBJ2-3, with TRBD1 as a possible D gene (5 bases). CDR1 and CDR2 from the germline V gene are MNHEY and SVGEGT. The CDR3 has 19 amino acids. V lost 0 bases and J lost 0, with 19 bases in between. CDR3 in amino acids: CASSYSYWLQASSTDTQYF. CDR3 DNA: TGTGCCAGCAGTTACTCGTACTGGTTACAGGCGTCTAGCACAGATACGCAGTATTTT.

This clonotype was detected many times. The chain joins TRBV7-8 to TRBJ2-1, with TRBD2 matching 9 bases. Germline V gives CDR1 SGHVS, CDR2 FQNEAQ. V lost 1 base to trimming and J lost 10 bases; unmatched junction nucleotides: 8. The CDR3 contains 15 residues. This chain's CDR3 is CASSLGASGAREQFF. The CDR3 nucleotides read TGTGCCAGCAGCTTAGGGGCTAGCGGGGCCCGAGAGCAGTTCTTC.

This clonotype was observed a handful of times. The DNA for the CDR3 is TGCAGCCACGGGGGAGGGTTAGGTGAGCAGTTCTTC. Its translation: CSHGGGLGEQFF. This chain joins TRBV29-1 and TRBJ2-1; 7 nucleotides line up with TRBD2. The germline gives CDR1 SQVTM, CDR2 ANQGSEA. There are 12 residues in the CDR3. Trimming at V came to 8 bases and at J to 9 bases, leaving 10 bases not matched to a gene.

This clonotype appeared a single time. Here the CDR3 DNA reads TGTGCCAGTAGTATCGGTGGACACCACACTGAAGCTTTCTTT. Translation: CASSIGGHHTEAFF. V and J are TRBV19 and TRBJ1-1; D may be TRBD1 (5 bases). CDR3 length equals 14 residues. Germline V gives CDR1 LNHDA, CDR2 SQIVND (reference sequence). The V end lost 3 bases, the J end lost 3 bases, and 11 bases lay between the germline ends. The whole variable domain, remainder taken from reference TRBV19 and TRBJ1-1, is DGGITQSPKYLFRKEGQNVTLSCEQNLNHDAMYWYRQDPGQGLRLIYYSQIVNDFQKGDIAEGYSVSREKKESFPLTVTSAQKNPTAFYLCASSIGGHHTEAFFGQGTRLTVV.

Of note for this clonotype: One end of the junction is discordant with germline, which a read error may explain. The CDR3 DNA reads as TGTACCATCAGTGAAACGGGGACCCCGGGGCGGATCGGGACGCAGTATTTT. This gives the protein CTISETGTPGRIGTQYF. This rearrangement joins TRBV10-3 to TRBJ2-3; D may match TRBD1 or TRBD2 (5 bases each). The CDR3 is 17 amino acids. Germline assignment: CDR1 ENHRY and CDR2 SYGVKD.

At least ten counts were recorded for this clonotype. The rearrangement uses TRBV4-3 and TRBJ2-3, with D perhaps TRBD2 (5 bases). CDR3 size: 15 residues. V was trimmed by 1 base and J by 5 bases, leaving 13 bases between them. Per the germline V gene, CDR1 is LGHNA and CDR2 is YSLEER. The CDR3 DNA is TGCGCCAGCAGCCAAGGCGCTAGTGGGAGAGATACGCAGTATTTT. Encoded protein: CASSQGASGRDTQYF.

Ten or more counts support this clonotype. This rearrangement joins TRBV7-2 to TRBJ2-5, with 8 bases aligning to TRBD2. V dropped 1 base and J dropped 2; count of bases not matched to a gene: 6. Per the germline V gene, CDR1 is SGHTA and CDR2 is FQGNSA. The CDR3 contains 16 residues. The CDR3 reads CASSLGGLAEQETQYF. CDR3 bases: TGTGCCAGCAGCTTAGGAGGACTAGCAGAACAAGAGACCCAGTACTTC.

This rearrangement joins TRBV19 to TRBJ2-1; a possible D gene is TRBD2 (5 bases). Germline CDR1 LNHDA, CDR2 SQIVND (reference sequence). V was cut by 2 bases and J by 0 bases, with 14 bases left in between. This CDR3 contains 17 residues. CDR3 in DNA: TGTGCCAGTAGTATATCCGAGGATCGGGGCTCCTACAATGAGCAGTTCTTC. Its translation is CASSISEDRGSYNEQFF.

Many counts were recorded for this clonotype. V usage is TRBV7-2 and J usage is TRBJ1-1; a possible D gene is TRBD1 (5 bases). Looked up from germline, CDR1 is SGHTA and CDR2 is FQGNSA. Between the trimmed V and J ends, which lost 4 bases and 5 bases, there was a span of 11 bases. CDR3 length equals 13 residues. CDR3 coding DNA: TGTGCCAGCAGCTCGCACGGGGGAACTGAAGCTTTCTTT. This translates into CASSSHGGTEAFF.

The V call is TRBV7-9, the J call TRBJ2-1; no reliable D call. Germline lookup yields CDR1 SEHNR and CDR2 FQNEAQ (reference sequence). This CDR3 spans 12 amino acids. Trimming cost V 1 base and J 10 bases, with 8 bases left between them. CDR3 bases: TGTGCCAGCAGCTTAGGAGTAAAGGAGCAGTTCTTC. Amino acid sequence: CASSLGVKEQFF.

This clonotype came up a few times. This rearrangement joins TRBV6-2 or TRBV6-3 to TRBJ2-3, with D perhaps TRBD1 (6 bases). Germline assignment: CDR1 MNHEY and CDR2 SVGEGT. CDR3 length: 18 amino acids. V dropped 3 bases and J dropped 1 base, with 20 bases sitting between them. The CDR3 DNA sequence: TGTGCCAGCAGTTATTTGCAGGGGCCAAAATCTGGCACAGATACGCAGTATTTT. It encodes CASSYLQGPKSGTDTQYF.

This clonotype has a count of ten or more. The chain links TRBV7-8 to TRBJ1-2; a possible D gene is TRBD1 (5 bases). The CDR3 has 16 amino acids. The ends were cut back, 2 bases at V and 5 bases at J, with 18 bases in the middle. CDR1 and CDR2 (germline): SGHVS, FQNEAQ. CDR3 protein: CASSLRDGREGYGYTF. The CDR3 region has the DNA TGTGCCAGCAGCTTAAGGGACGGGAGGGAGGGATATGGCTACACCTTC.

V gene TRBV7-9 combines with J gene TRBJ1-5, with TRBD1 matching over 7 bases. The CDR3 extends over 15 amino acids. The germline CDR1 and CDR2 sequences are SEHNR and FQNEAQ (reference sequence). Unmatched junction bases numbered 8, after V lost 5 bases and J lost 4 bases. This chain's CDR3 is CASSPGTEENQPQHF. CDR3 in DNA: TGTGCCAGCAGCCCAGGGACAGAGGAAAATCAGCCCCAGCATTTT.

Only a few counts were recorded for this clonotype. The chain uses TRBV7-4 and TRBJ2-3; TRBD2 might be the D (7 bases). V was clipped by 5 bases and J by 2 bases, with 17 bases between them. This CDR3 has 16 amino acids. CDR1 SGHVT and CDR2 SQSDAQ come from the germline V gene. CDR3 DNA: TGTGCCAGCAGCGCACCCCGGGGGGCCTCCACAGATACGCAGTATTTT. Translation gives CASSAPRGASTDTQYF.

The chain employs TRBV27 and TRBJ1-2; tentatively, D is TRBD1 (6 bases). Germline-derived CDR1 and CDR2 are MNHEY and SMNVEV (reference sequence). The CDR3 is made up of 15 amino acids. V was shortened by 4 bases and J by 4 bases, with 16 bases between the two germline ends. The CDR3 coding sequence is TGTGCCAGCAGTTCTATGGGGGGGCCTACCTATGGCTACACCTTC. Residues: CASSSMGGPTYGYTF.

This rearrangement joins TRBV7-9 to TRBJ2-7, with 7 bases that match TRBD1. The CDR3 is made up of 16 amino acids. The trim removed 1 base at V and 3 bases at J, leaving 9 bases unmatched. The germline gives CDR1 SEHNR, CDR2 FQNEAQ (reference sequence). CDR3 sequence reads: CASSLVKRTGVYEQYV. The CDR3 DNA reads TGTGCCAGCAGCTTAGTCAAGCGGACAGGAGTCTACGAGCAGTACGTC.

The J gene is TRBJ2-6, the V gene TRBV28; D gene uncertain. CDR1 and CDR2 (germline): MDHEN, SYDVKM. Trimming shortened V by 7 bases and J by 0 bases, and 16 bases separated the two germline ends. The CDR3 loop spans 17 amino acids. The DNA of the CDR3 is TGTGCCAGCACCCAACATGGATGGGGCTCTGGGGCCAACGTCCTGACTTTC. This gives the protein CASTQHGWGSGANVLTF.

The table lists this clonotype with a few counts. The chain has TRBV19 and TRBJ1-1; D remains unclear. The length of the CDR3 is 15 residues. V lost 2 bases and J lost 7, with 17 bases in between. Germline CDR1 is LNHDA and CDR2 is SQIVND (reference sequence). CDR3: CASSIRGPTTDEAFF. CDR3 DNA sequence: TGTGCCAGTAGTATACGAGGACCCACGACGGATGAAGCTTTCTTT.

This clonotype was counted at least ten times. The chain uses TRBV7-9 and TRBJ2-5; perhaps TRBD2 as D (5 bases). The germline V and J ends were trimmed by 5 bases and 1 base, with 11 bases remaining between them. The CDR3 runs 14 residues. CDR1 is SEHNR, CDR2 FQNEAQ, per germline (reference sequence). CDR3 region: CASSPGIFQETQYF. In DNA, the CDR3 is TGTGCCAGCAGCCCCGGGATCTTCCAAGAGACCCAGTACTTC. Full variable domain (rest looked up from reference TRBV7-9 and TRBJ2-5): DTGVSQNPRHKITKRGQNVTFRCDPISEHNRLYWYRQTLGQGPEFLTYFQNEAQLEKSRLLSDRFSAERPKGSFSTLEIQRTEQGDSAMYLCASSPGIFQETQYFGPGTRLLVL.

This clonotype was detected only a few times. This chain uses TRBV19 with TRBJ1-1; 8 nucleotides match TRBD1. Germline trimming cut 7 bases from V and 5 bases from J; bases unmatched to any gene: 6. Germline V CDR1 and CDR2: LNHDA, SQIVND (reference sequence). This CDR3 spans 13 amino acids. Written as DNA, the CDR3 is TGTGCCAGTATTGAGACAGGGGTTACTGAAGCTTTCTTT. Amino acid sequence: CASIETGVTEAFF.

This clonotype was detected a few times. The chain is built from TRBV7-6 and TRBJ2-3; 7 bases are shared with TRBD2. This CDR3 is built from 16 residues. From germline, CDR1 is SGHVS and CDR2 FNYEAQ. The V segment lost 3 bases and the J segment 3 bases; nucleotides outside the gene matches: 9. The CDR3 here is CASSLGRAKGTDTQYF. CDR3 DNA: TGTGCCAGCAGCTTGGGGAGGGCCAAGGGGACAGATACGCAGTATTTT.